The 13 T cell receptor beta chains reported below all come from one sample, sequenced in a study of shared clonotypes between healthy human individuals. Generated by immunoSEQ multiplex PCR, the TCRdb table keeps only in-frame clones and is missing some. In the table there are a few hundred thousand clones, around 79% of which are singletons. The specimen sequenced was PBMCs. The receptors originated from a woman aged 35 to 49 in good health. Some clones in this sample may be carry-over from other donors' samples.

This chain connects TRBV15 to TRBJ1-2, with a possible D match to TRBD1 (5 bases). V was pared by 2 bases and J by 8 bases, with 24 bases between. From germline, CDR1 is LNHNV and CDR2 YYDKDF (reference sequence). The CDR3 length is 17 residues. The CDR3 loop reads CATSRYAGTDSRRGYTF. The CDR3 DNA is TGTGCCACCAGCAGATACGCCGGGACGGATTCTCGAAGGGGCTACACCTTC.

This clone was counted between two and nine times. J is TRBJ1-4 and V is TRBV5-6; D uncertain. CDR1 is SGHDT and CDR2 is YYEEEE in the germline V gene. V was shortened by 1 base and J by 8 bases, with 9 bases between the two germline ends. The CDR3 extends over 13 amino acids. The CDR3 here is CASSLKGGEKLFF. The DNA of the CDR3 is TGTGCCAGCAGCTTGAAAGGAGGAGAAAAACTGTTTTTT.

The chain carries TRBV18 and TRBJ2-7; 9 positions match TRBD1. Germline V gives CDR1 KGHSH, CDR2 LQKENI. The J segment lost 7 bases and the V segment lost 0 bases, leaving 7 bases of the junction unmatched. The CDR3 is made up of 15 amino acids. CDR3 residues: CASSPPGQGAWEQYF. The DNA for the CDR3 is TGTGCCAGCTCACCACCGGGACAGGGTGCTTGGGAGCAGTACTTC.

This rearrangement joins TRBV6-5 to TRBJ1-1; perhaps TRBD1 as D (6 bases). The CDR3 sequence is 15 residues long. The V end was cut by 0 bases, the J end by 4 bases, with 12 bases between. The germline V gene encodes CDR1 MNHEY and CDR2 SVGAGI. The CDR3 nucleotides are TGTGCCAGCAGTTACTCCGGACAGTTGGCCACTGAAGCTTTCTTT. Its protein is CASSYSGQLATEAFF.

Turning to this clone: Other nucleotide sequences in the sample specify the same CDR3. The chain joins TRBV6-6 to TRBJ1-1; 9 positions agree with TRBD1. Trimming cost V 6 bases and J 1 base; bases outside gene matches: 3. CDR3 length: 14 amino acids. Germline loops: CDR1 MNHNY, CDR2 SVGAGI (reference sequence). The CDR3 region is CASSRDRANTEAFF. For the CDR3, the DNA is TGTGCCAGCAGCAGGGACAGGGCGAACACTGAAGCTTTCTTT.

V is TRBV11-2 and J is TRBJ1-1; no definite D call. The CDR3 has 14 amino acids. The ends were cut back, 4 bases at V and 1 base at J, with 10 bases in the middle. Per the germline V gene, CDR1 is SGHAT and CDR2 is FQNNGV. CDR3 residues: CASSWTDANTEAFF. The CDR3 DNA sequence: TGTGCCAGCAGCTGGACGGATGCGAACACTGAAGCTTTCTTT.

This clone has only a few counts. This rearrangement joins TRBV6-6 to TRBJ2-1, with D possibly being TRBD1 (6 bases). The CDR3 loop spans 14 amino acids. Germline-derived CDR1 and CDR2 are MNHNY and SVGAGI (reference sequence). Between the trimmed V and J ends, which lost 2 bases and 6 bases, there was a span of 11 bases. CDR3 nucleotide sequence: TGTGCCAGCAGTTACACCCGGGACACCAATGAGCAGTTCTTC. Translation gives CASSYTRDTNEQFF.

CDR3 loop: CASSEVPGVGNTIYF. As DNA, the CDR3 is TGTGCCAGCAGTGAAGTCCCAGGGGTAGGGAACACCATATATTTT. The chain carries TRBV2 and TRBJ1-3; TRBD1 is a possible D gene (6 bases). Germline loops: CDR1 SNHLY, CDR2 FYNNEI. V gave up 1 base and J gave up 7 bases, with 14 bases separating them. The CDR3 length is 15 residues. Full variable domain (outside the CDR3, taken from reference TRBV2 and TRBJ1-3): EPEVTQTPSHQVTQMGQEVILRCVPISNHLYFYWYRQILGQKVEFLVSFYNNEISEKSEIFDDQFSVERPDGSNFTLKIRSTKLEDSAMYFCASSEVPGVGNTIYFGEGSWLTVV.

As DNA, the CDR3 is TGTGCCAGCGACGAGGCTTCCGTTCGCCTCTATGGCTACACCTTC. Translation gives CASDEASVRLYGYTF. The chain is built from TRBV6-1 and TRBJ1-2; D gene uncertain. V gave up 8 bases and J gave up 4 bases, with 20 bases separating them. The CDR3 is 15 amino acids. Germline CDR1 is MNHNS and CDR2 is SASEGT.

The chain employs TRBV5-1 and TRBJ2-7; 7 bases agree with TRBD1. This CDR3 contains 14 residues. In germline, CDR1 is SGHRS, CDR2 YFSETQ. Germline trimming cut 6 bases from V and 2 bases from J; bases unmatched to any gene: 8. Here the CDR3 reads CASKPTGTTYEQYF. As DNA, the CDR3 is TGCGCCAGCAAACCGACAGGGACGACCTACGAGCAGTACTTC. Variable domain in full (rest from reference TRBV5-1 and TRBJ2-7): KAGVTQTPRYLIKTRGQQVTLSCSPISGHRSVSWYQQTPGQGLQFLFEYFSETQRNKGNFPGRFSGRQFSNSRSEMNVSTLELGDSALYLCASKPTGTTYEQYFGPGTRLTVT.

The chain couples TRBV18 to TRBJ1-2; D may be TRBD1 (5 bases). Trimming left V 1 base short and J 4 bases short, with 10 bases between. The CDR3 has 14 residues. Germline V gene lookup returns CDR1 KGHSH and CDR2 LQKENI. For the CDR3, the DNA is TGTGCCAGCTCACCACTAGGAGGGGTCTATGGCTACACCTTC. Its protein product is CASSPLGGVYGYTF.

The chain carries TRBV18 and TRBJ2-7, with D perhaps matching TRBD1 (6 bases). V was trimmed by 6 bases and J by 4 bases, leaving 19 bases between them. The germline gives CDR1 KGHSH, CDR2 LQKENI. The CDR3 is 15 residues long. CDR3 residues: CASSPRGHTVYEQYF. CDR3 DNA sequence: TGTGCCAGCTCCCCTAGGGGACACACCGTTTACGAGCAGTACTTC.

The gene calls are TRBV5-1 and TRBJ2-7; D might be TRBD1 or TRBD2, each matching 5 bases. The germline V gene has CDR1 SGHRS and CDR2 YFSETQ. The CDR3 runs to 15 residues. The germline V and J ends were trimmed by 4 bases and 1 base, with 15 bases remaining between them. CDR3 in amino acids: CASSPGTRVSYEQYF. In nucleotides, the CDR3 is TGCGCCAGCAGCCCCGGGACGAGGGTTTCCTACGAGCAGTACTTC.